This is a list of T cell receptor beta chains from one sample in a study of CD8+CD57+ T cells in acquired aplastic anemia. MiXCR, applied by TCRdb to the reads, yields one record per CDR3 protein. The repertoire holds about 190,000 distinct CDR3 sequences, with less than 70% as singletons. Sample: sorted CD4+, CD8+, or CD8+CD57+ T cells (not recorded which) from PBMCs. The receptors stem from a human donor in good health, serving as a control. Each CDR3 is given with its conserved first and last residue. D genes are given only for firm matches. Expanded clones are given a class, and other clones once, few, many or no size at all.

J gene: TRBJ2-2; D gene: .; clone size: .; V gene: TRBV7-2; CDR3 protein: CASGLDPDSGELFF; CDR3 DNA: TGTGCCAGCGGCTTAGACCCGGACTCTGGGGAGCTGTTTTTT
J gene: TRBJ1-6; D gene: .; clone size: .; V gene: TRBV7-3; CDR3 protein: CASSLWAGRPHNSPLHF; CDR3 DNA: TGTGCCAGCAGCTTATGGGCAGGGCGGCCTCATAATTCACCCCTCCACTTT
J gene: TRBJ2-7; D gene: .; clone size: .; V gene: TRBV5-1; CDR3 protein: CASSNGRESSYEQYF; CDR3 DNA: TGCGCCAGCAGCAACGGACGGGAGAGCTCCTACGAGCAGTACTTC
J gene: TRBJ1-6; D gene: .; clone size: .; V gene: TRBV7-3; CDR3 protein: CASSLWGTNSPLHF; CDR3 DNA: TGTGCCAGCAGCTTATGGGGGACAAATTCACCCCTCCACTTT
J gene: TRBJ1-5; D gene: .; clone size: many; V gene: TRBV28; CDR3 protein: CASSPLRFRDGNQPQHF; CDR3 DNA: TGTGCCAGCAGCCCGCTCAGGTTCAGGGATGGCAATCAGCCCCAGCATTTT
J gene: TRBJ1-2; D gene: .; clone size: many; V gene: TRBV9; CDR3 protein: CASSVATGQGGGYTF; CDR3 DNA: TGTGCCAGCAGCGTAGCTACAGGGCAGGGAGGTGGCTACACCTTC
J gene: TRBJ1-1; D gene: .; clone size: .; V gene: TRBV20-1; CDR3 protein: CSARSTGSQNTEAFF; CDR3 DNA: TGCAGTGCTAGATCCACAGGGAGCCAGAACACTGAAGCTTTCTTT
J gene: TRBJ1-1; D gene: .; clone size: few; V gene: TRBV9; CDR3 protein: CASSVAVGGTEAFF; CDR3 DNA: TGTGCCAGCAGCGTAGCCGTGGGGGGAACTGAAGCTTTCTTT
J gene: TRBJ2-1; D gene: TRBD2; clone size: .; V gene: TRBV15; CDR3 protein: CATSRVGGASYNEQFF; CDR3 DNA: TGTGCCACCAGCAGAGTCGGGGGGGCTTCCTACAATGAGCAGTTCTTC
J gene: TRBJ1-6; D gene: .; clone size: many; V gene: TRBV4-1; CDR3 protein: CASSAKGIASDNSPLHF; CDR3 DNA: TGCGCCAGCAGCGCCAAGGGTATAGCGTCCGATAATTCACCCCTCCACTTT
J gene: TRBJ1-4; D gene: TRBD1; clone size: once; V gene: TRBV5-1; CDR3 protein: CASSLRQGYNEKLFF; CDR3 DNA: TGCGCCAGCAGCCTACGACAGGGGTATAATGAAAAACTGTTTTTT
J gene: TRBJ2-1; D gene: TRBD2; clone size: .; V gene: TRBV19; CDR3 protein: CASSITLAGVGNEQFF; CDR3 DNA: TGTGCCAGTAGTATAACTCTCGCGGGAGTGGGCAATGAGCAGTTCTTC
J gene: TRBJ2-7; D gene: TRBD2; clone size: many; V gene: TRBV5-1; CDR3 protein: CASSWGGPGRGNEQYF; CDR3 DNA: TGCGCCAGCAGTTGGGGGGGTCCGGGGCGCGGAAACGAGCAGTACTTC
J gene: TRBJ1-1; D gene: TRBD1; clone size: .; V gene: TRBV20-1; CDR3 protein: CSAIDRGTEAFF; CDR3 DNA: TGCAGTGCTATTGACAGGGGTACTGAAGCTTTCTTT
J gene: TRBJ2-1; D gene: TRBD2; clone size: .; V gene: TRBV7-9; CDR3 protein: CASSLGSGVTREFF; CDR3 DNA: TGTGCCAGCAGCCTGGGGAGCGGGGTCACAAGGGAGTTCTTC
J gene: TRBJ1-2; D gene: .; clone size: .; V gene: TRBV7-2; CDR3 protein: CASSPKGRYGYTF; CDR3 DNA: TGTGCCAGCAGCCCAAAGGGAAGATATGGCTACACCTTC
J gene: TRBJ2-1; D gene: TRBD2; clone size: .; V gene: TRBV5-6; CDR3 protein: CASSLGPGTSATEQFF; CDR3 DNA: TGTGCCAGCAGCTTGGGACCCGGGACTAGCGCTACTGAGCAGTTCTTC
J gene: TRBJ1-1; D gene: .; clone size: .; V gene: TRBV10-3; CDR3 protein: CAISGTANTEAFF; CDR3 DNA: TGTGCCATCAGTGGGACAGCTAACACTGAAGCTTTCTTT
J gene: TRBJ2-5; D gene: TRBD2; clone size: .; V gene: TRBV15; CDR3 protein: CATRRLAATLETQYF; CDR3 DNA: TGTGCCACCAGGAGACTAGCGGCTACCCTAGAGACCCAGTACTTC
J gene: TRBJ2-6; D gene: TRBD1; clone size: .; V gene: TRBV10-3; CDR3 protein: CAISESPPTGTGAGANVLTF; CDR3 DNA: TGTGCCATCAGTGAGTCGCCACCGACCGGGACAGGGGCTGGGGCCAACGTCCTGACTTTC
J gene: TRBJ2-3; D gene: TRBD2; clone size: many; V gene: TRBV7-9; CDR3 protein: CASSLMSGGPSTDTQYF; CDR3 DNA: TGTGCCAGCAGCTTAATGAGCGGGGGACCTAGCACAGATACGCAGTATTTT
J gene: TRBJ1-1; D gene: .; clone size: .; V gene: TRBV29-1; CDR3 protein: CSLGAGGMDTEAFF; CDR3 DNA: TGCAGCCTCGGAGCCGGGGGGATGGATACTGAAGCTTTCTTT
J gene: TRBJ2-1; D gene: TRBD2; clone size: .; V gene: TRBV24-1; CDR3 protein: CATQATRTSGVSSYNEQFF; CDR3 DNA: TGTGCCACGCAAGCGACTCGGACTAGCGGGGTTAGCTCCTACAATGAGCAGTTCTTC
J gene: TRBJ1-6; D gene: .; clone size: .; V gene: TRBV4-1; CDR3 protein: CASSQDRATSPLHF; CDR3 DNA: TGCGCCAGCAGCCAAGACAGGGCTACTTCACCCCTCCACTTT
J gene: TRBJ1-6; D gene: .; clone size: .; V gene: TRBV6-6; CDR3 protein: CASSEGSGGNNSPLHF; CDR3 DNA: TGTGCCAGCAGTGAGGGATCTGGCGGGAATAATTCACCCCTCCACTTT
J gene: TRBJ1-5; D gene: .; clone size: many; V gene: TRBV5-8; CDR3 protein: CASSAGRDTGPQHF; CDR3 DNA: TGTGCCAGCAGCGCGGGACGGGACACAGGGCCCCAGCATTTT
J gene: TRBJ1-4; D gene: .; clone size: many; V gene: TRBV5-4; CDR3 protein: CASSLGQGAGEKLFF; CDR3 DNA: TGTGCCAGCAGCTTGGGTCAGGGAGCGGGTGAAAAACTGTTTTTT
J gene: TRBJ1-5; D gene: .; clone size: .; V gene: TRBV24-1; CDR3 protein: CATSDVGDQPQHF; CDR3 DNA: TGTGCCACCAGTGATGTAGGGGATCAGCCCCAGCATTTT
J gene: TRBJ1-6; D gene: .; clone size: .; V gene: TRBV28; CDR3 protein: CASSRTGTQSSYNSPPHF; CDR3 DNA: TGTGCCAGCAGCCGAACAGGGACCCAAAGCTCCTATAATTCACCCCCCCACTTT
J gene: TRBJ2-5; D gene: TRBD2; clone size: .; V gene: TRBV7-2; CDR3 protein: CASSSGLAATQYF; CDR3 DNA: TGTGCCAGCAGCTCGGGACTAGCGGCGACCCAGTACTTC
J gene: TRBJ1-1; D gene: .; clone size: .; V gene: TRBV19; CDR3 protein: CASSIFHTSMNTEAFF; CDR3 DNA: TGTGCCAGTAGTATTTTCCATACGAGTATGAACACTGAAGCTTTCTTT
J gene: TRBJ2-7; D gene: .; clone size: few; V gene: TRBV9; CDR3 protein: CASSFDQGYEQYF; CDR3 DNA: TGCGCCAGCAGCTTCGACCAGGGCTACGAGCAGTACTTC
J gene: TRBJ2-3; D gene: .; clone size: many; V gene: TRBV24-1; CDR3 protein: CATSDWGRGSTDTQYF; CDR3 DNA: TGTGCCACCAGTGATTGGGGCAGGGGAAGCACAGATACGCAGTATTTT
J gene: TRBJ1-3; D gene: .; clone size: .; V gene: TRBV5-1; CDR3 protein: CASSLDAVPGNTIYF; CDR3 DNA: TGCGCCAGCAGCTTGGACGCGGTGCCCGGAAACACCATATATTTT
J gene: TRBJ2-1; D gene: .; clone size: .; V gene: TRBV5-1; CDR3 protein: CASSVGGTYNEQFF; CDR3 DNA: TGTGCCAGCAGCGTAGGGGGGACCTACAATGAGCAGTTCTTC
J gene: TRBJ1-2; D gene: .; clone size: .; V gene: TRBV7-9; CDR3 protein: CANSQAAGTNYGYTF; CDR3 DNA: TGCGCCAACAGCCAAGCGGCAGGGACCAACTATGGCTACACCTTC
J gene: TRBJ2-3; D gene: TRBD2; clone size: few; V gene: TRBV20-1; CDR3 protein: CSARGRTSGGYNEQYF; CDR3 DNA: TGCAGTGCTAGAGGCAGAACTAGCGGGGGGTACAATGAGCAGTATTTT
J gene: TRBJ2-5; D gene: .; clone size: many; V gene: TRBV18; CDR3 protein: CASSPPSQKETQYF; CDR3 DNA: TGTGCCAGCTCACCACCTAGCCAGAAAGAGACCCAGTACTTC
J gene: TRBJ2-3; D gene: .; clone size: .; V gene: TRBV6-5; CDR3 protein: CASSGGTDTQYF; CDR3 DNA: TGTGCCAGCAGTGGTGGCACAGATACGCAGTATTTT
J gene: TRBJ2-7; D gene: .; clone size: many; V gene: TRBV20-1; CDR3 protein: CSANFYEQYF; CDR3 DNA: TGCAGTGCCAATTTCTACGAGCAGTACTTC
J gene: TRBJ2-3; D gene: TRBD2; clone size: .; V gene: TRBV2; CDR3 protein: CASKHGTSGGKDTQYF; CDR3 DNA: TGTGCCAGCAAGCATGGGACTAGCGGGGGGAAGGATACGCAGTATTTT
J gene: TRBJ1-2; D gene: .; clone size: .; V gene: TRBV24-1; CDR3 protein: CATSDRERGYTF; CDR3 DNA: TGTGCCACCAGTGACCGGGAACGTGGCTACACCTTC
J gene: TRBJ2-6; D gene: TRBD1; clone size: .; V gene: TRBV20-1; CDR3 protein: CSAWGQESSGANVLTF; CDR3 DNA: TGCAGTGCGTGGGGACAGGAGAGCTCTGGGGCCAACGTCCTGACTTTC
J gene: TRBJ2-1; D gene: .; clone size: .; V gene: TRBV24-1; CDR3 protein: CATSVGYEQFF; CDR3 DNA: TGTGCCACCAGTGTCGGATATGAGCAGTTCTTC
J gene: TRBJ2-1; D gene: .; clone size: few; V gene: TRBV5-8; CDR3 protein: CASSPTSTPHNEQFF; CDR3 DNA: TGTGCCAGCAGCCCCACTAGCACCCCACACAATGAGCAGTTCTTC
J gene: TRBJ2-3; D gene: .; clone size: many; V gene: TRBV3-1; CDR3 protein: CASSQRRESDTQYF; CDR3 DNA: TGTGCCAGCAGCCAGAGACGCGAGTCAGATACGCAGTATTTT
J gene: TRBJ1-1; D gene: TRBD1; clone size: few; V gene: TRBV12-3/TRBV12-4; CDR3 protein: CVSSLFAGTGEAFF; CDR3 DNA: TGTGTCAGCAGTTTGTTCGCCGGGACAGGGGAAGCTTTCTTT
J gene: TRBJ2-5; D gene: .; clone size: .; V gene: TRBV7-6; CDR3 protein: CASSPAETQYF; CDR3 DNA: TGTGCCAGCAGTCCGGCGGAGACCCAGTACTTC
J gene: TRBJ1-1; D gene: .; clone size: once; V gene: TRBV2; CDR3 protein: CASSVSSGTEAFF; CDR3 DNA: TGTGCCAGCAGTGTTTCCTCGGGCACTGAAGCTTTCTTT
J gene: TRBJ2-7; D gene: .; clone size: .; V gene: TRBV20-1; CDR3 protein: CSARDGSHEQYF; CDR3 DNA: TGCAGTGCTCGGGACGGGAGCCACGAGCAGTACTTC
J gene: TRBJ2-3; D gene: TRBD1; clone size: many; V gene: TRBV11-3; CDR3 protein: CASSLGRQGSTDTQYF; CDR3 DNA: TGTGCCAGCAGCTTAGGGAGACAGGGAAGCACAGATACGCAGTATTTT
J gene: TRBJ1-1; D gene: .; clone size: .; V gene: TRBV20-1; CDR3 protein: CSAEKYSEAFF; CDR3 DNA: TGCAGTGCCGAGAAGTACTCTGAAGCTTTCTTT
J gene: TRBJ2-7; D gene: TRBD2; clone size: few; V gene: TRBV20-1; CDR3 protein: CSAAAGGTFYEQYF; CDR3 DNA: TGTAGTGCCGCCGCGGGGGGGACCTTCTACGAGCAGTACTTC
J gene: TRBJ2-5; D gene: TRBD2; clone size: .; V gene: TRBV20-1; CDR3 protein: CSARLGLAGAQETQYF; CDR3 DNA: TGCAGTGCTAGGTTGGGACTAGCGGGGGCCCAAGAGACCCAGTACTTC
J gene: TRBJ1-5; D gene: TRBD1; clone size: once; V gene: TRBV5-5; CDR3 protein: CASSIGTAGYSNQPQHF; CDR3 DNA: TGTGCCAGCAGCATCGGGACAGCTGGATATAGCAATCAGCCCCAGCATTTT
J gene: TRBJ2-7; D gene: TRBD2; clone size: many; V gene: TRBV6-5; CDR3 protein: CASRGLAGLHEQYF; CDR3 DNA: TGTGCCAGCAGGGGACTAGCGGGGCTCCACGAGCAGTACTTC
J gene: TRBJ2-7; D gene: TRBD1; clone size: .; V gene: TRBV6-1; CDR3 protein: CASSEAGTGGHEQYF; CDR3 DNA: TGTGCCAGCAGTGAAGCCGGGACAGGGGGGCACGAGCAGTACTTC
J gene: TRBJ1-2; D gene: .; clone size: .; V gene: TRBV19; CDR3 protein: CASSIGTSYGYTF; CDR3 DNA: TGTGCCAGTAGTATAGGGACATCGTATGGCTACACCTTC
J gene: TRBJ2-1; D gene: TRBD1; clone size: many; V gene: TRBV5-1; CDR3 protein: CASNRDRGDNEQFF; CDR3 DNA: TGCGCCAGCAACCGGGACAGGGGCGACAATGAGCAGTTCTTC
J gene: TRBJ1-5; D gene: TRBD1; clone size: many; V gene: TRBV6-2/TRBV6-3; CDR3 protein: CASSKTGGNQPQHF; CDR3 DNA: TGTGCCAGCAGCAAGACAGGGGGCAATCAGCCCCAGCATTTT